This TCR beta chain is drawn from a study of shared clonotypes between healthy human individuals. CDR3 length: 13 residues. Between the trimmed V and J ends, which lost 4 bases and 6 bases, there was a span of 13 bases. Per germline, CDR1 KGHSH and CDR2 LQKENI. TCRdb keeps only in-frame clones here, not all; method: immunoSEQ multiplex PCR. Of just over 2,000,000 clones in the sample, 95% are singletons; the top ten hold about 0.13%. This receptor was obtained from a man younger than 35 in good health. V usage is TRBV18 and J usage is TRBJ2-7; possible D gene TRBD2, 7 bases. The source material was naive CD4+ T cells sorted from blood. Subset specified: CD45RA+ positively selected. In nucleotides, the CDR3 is TGTGCCAGCTCACTCGGGGGGCCGTTCGAGCAGTACTTC. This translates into CASSLGGPFEQYF.